The source of this TCR beta chain is a study of T cells in Graves' hyperthyroidism and ophthalmopathy. This clonotype came up many times. On the basis of clinical symptoms, serum thyroxine and TRAb, thyroid ultrasound and orbital computed tomography, diagnoses were made. Authors of the study amplified TCR beta CDR3 regions from RNA transcripts. HTBI primers were used for first-round RT-PCR of the TCR CDR3. Each CDR3 protein is one row after TCRdb ran MiXCR on the multiplex PCR reads. The data hold around 290,000 distinct CDR3 sequences, with roughly 13% observed a single time. CDR3 length: 14 amino acids. Germline V gene sequence: CDR1 LGHDT, CDR2 YNNKEL (reference sequence). V was clipped by 5 bases and J by 2 bases; unmatched bases: 4.

The chain is built from TRBV3-1 and TRBJ2-7; 9 nucleotides agree with TRBD1. This TCR came from a woman aged 40 to 55 with Graves' hyperthyroidism. The specimen was blood. The CDR3 DNA reads as TGTGCCAGCAGCACCGGGACAGGGACCTACGAGCAGTACTTC. It is translated as CASSTGTGTYEQYF.